This TCR beta chain was identified in a study of CD8 T cells in Susac syndrome. Overall study results and limits: By the study's own acknowledgment, its TCR sequencing and HLA analysis included relatively few individuals.

Comments on this clonotype: What it binds is not known.

Reverse transcription of about 0.45 to 1 ug RNA was carried out with random hexamers. TCR beta CDR3 was amplified by immunoSEQ covering 54 Vbeta and 13 Jbeta. TCRdb re-called the immunoSEQ multiplex PCR reads with MiXCR, one entry per CDR3 protein. The data contain approximately 210,000 distinct CDR3 sequences, roughly 96% of them singletons. Germline V gene lookup returns CDR1 SQVTM and CDR2 ANQGSEA. V lost 5 bases, J lost 4 bases, and 12 bases lay in between. This CDR3 is built from 13 residues. High-throughput TCR beta sequencing covered peripheral CD8+ and CD4+ T cells. Purification of the CD8+ and CD4+ T cells relied on negative isolation, and TEMRA cells underwent FACS enrichment.

The sample consisted of CD4+ T cells from PBMCs. The TCR originated in a human donor with multiple sclerosis. The J gene is TRBJ1-5, the V gene TRBV29-1, with no clear D. Written as DNA, the CDR3 is TGCAGCGTTTGGCAGGCCTTAAATCAGCCCCAGCATTTT. Protein: CSVWQALNQPQHF.